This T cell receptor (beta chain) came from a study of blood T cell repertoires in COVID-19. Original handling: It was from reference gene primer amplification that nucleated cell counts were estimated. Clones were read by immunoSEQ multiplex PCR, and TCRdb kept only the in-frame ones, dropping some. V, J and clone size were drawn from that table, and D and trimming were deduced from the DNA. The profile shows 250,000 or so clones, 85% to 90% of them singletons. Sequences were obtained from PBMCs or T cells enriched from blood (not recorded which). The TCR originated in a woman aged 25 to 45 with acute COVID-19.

The CDR3 DNA reads as TGTGCCAGCAGCCAAGAGCTAGCGGGAGTAATCGATGAGCAGTTCTTC. It translates to CASSQELAGVIDEQFF. The gene calls are TRBV4-2 and TRBJ2-1; 10 nucleotides agree with TRBD2. This CDR3 is built from 16 residues. The germline CDR1 and CDR2 sequences are LGHNA and YNFKEQ. After removal of 0 bases from V and 8 bases from J, the junction contained 7 bases not matched to a gene.